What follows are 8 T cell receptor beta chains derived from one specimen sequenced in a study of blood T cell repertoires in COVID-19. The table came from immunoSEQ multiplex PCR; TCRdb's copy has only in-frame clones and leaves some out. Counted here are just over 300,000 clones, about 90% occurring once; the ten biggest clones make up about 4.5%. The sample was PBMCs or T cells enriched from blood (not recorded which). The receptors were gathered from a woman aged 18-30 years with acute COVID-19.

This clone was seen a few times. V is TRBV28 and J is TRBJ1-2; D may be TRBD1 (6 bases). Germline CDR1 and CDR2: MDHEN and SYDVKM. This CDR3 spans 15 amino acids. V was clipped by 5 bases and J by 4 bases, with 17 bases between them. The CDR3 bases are TGTGCCAGCAGTCCCCCCGCAGGGGACGGCTATGGCTACACCTTC. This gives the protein CASSPPAGDGYGYTF.

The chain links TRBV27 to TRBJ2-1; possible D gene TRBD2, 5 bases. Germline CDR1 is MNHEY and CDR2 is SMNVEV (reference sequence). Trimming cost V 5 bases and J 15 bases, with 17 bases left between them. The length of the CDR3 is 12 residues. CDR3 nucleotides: TGTGCCAGCAGTCATCTGGAGGAGCTTCCGTTCTTC. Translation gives CASSHLEELPFF.

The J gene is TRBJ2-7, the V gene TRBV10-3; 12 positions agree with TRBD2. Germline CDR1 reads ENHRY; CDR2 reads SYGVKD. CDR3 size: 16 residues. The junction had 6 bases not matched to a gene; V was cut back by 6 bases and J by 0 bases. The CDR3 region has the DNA TGTGCCATCAGCGGCATACTAGCGGGAGGCTCCTACGAGCAGTACTTC. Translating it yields CAISGILAGGSYEQYF.

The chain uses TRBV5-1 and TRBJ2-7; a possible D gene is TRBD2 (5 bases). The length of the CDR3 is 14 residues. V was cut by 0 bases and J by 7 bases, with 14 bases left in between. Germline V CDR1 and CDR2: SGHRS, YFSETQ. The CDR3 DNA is TGCGCCAGCAGCTTGGGCGGGCCCTCTGGGGAGCAGTACTTC. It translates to CASSLGGPSGEQYF.

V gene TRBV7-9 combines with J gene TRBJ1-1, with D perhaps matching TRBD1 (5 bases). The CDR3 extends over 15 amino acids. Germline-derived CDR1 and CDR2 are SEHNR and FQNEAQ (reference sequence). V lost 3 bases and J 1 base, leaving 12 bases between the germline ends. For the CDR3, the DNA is TGTGCCAGCAGCTTTGACAGCCCCCCGAACACTGAAGCTTTCTTT. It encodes CASSFDSPPNTEAFF.

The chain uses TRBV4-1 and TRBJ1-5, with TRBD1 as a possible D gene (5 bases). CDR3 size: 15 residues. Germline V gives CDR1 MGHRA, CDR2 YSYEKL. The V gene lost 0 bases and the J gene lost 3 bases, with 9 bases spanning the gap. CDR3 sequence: CASSQEVQANQPQHF. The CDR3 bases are TGCGCCAGCAGCCAAGAGGTACAGGCCAATCAGCCCCAGCATTTT.

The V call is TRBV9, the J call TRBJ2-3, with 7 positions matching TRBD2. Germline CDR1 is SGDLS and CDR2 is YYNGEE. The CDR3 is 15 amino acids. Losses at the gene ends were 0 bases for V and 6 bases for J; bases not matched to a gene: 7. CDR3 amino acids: CASSVAGGGRDTQYF. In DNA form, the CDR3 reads TGTGCCAGCAGCGTAGCGGGAGGTGGCCGTGATACGCAGTATTTT.

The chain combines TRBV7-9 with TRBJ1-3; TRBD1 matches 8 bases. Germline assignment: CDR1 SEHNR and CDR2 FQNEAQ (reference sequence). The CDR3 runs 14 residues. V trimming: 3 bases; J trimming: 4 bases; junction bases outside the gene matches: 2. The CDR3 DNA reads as TGTGCCAGCAGCTTCCGGGACAGGGGAAACACCATATATTTT. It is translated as CASSFRDRGNTIYF. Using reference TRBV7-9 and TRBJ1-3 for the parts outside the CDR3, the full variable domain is DTGVSQNPRHKITKRGQNVTFRCDPISEHNRLYWYRQTLGQGPEFLTYFQNEAQLEKSRLLSDRFSAERPKGSFSTLEIQRTEQGDSAMYLCASSFRDRGNTIYFGEGSWLTVV.